This T cell receptor (beta chain) was found in a study of OX40 agonist ivuxolimab in advanced cancers. Across the whole study: Previous treatment with anti-PD-1, anti-PD-L1 or anti-CTLA-4 therapy was allowed; 35% to 50% had received some.

Sampling of blood occurred at baseline, cycle 4 day 1, and cycle 7 day 1. Libraries were prepared by immunoSEQ multiplex PCR; TCRdb keeps only in-frame clonotypes and omits some of them. The repertoire consists of approximately 38,000 clones, with around 86% occurring once and the leading ten covering about 30%. The germline V gene has CDR1 MNHEY and CDR2 SMNVEV (reference sequence). J gave up 3 bases and V 5 bases, and 9 bases lay outside the gene matches. This CDR3 spans 16 amino acids. Source: CD4+ or CD8+ T cells sorted from blood, taken in a trial of the OX40 agonist ivuxolimab. The chain combines TRBV27 with TRBJ2-1, with 8 nucleotides matching TRBD2. The TCR was taken from an adult with an advanced solid tumor such as melanoma, head and neck, liver or kidney cancer. CDR3 bases: TGTGCCAGCAGTCAACTAGCGGAAGACGTCTACAATGAGCAGTTCTTC. It is translated as CASSQLAEDVYNEQFF.